The 21 T cell receptor beta chains below come from one sample, sequenced in a study of blood T cell repertoires in COVID-19 (dated by TCRdb to 2020 to 2022). Libraries were prepared through the immunoSEQ multiplex PCR assay. The table comes from immuneACCESS by way of TCRdb, which keeps in-frame sequences with V and J called. Part of the clones is missing from these tables; in studies checked, under half for an unresolved V gene and the rest for unknown reasons. This sample gives more than 350,000 clones in total; approximately 88% of them show up just once. The ten largest clones represent approximately 3% of the sample. Source material: peripheral blood. These receptors were obtained from a woman aged 25 to 45 with COVID-19, enrolled during active disease.

This clone was counted once. The chain employs TRBV2 and TRBJ2-2, with 7 bases matching TRBD1. The CDR3 has 16 residues. The germline V gene encodes CDR1 SNHLY and CDR2 FYNNEI. V gave up 4 bases and J gave up 0 bases; unmatched junction bases: 5. This chain's CDR3 is CASSARGLANTGELFF. The DNA of the CDR3 is TGTGCCAGCAGTGCTAGGGGGCTGGCGAACACCGGGGAGCTGTTTTTT.

This clone was recorded a few times. The J gene is TRBJ2-2, the V gene TRBV7-9; no clear D. The CDR3 is made up of 12 amino acids. The germline V gene encodes CDR1 SEHNR and CDR2 FQNEAQ (reference sequence). Trimming removed 6 bases at V and 6 bases at J, with 8 bases between. CDR3 protein: CASSHSAGELFF. The CDR3 DNA sequence: TGTGCCAGCAGTCACTCTGCCGGGGAGCTGTTTTTT.

J is TRBJ1-2 and V is TRBV7-9, with D perhaps matching TRBD1 (5 bases). Trimming shortened V by 1 base and J by 6 bases, and 9 bases separated the two germline ends. Germline V gene data show CDR1 as SEHNR and CDR2 as FQNEAQ (reference sequence). This CDR3 region has 13 residues. The CDR3 spells CASSLDSRDGYTF. In nucleotides, the CDR3 is TGTGCCAGCAGCTTAGATTCCAGGGATGGCTACACCTTC.

V usage is TRBV12-3 or TRBV12-4 and J usage is TRBJ2-4; D may be TRBD1 (6 bases). There are 13 residues in the CDR3. V dropped 6 bases and J dropped 9 bases, with 15 bases sitting between them. CDR3 residues: CASRLQGQGIQYF. CDR3 sequence (DNA): TGTGCCAGCAGACTACAGGGTCAAGGCATTCAGTACTTC.

This chain connects TRBV5-6 to TRBJ1-1, with 9 bases identical to TRBD1. V trimming: 4 bases; J trimming: 10 bases; junction bases outside the gene matches: 20. CDR1 SGHDT and CDR2 YYEEEE come from the germline V gene. The CDR3 has 17 amino acids. The CDR3 region has the DNA TGTGCCAGCAGCACTATATCACCGACCGGGACAGGGAAAGGAGCTTTCTTT. Its translation is CASSTISPTGTGKGAFF.

The DNA of the CDR3 is TGTGCCAGCAGCGGGGGGGATGATAGCAATCAGCCCCAGCATTTT. Encoded protein: CASSGGDDSNQPQHF. The chain couples TRBV5-5 to TRBJ1-5; the D gene is possibly TRBD1 (5 bases). The CDR3 runs 15 residues. In germline, CDR1 is SGHKS, CDR2 YYEKEE (reference sequence). V lost 4 bases, J lost 0 bases, and 11 bases lay in between.

CDR3 region: CASSFSGRDETQYF. The CDR3 coding sequence is TGCGCCAGCAGCTTCTCGGGAAGGGATGAGACCCAGTACTTC. This sequence joins TRBV5-1 and TRBJ2-5; tentatively, D is TRBD2 (5 bases). Germline V gene data show CDR1 as SGHRS and CDR2 as YFSETQ. The V end was cut by 2 bases, the J end by 5 bases, with 13 bases between. The CDR3 extends over 14 amino acids.

This clone was seen once. The chain carries TRBV5-4 and TRBJ2-4; 12 positions agree with TRBD1. The CDR3 sequence is 15 residues long. Trimming took 1 base from V and 12 from J; bases not matched to a gene: 8. Germline V gene sequence: CDR1 SGHNT, CDR2 YYREEE (reference sequence). CDR3 sequence reads: CASSLQGTGGAGQYF. In DNA form, the CDR3 reads TGTGCCAGCAGCTTGCAAGGGACAGGGGGCGCTGGTCAGTACTTC.

With respect to this clone: A junction boundary mismatches the germline segment, possibly from a read error. The chain has TRBV7-7 and TRBJ2-2, with D perhaps TRBD1 (6 bases). The CDR3 sequence is 15 residues long. The germline CDR1 and CDR2 sequences are SSHAT and FNYEAQ (reference sequence). The CDR3 spells CASSLASGAGGELFF. In nucleotides, the CDR3 is TGTGCTAGCAGCTTAGCGTCAGGGGCCGGCGGGGAGCTGTTTTTT.

The chain uses TRBV7-2 and TRBJ2-3; D is uncertain. V gave up 2 bases and J gave up 2 bases, with 14 bases separating them. Germline CDR1 SGHTA, CDR2 FQGNSA. CDR3 length equals 16 residues. The CDR3 bases are TGTGCCAGCAGCTTAATCTCGGGTACCATCACAGATACGCAGTATTTT. Its protein product is CASSLISGTITDTQYF.

Here the CDR3 reads CASSSSTGGTEAFF. CDR3 in DNA: TGTGCCAGCAGCTCAAGTACAGGGGGCACTGAAGCTTTCTTT. The chain joins TRBV11-2 to TRBJ1-1; 8 nucleotides agree with TRBD1. Trimming at V came to 4 bases and at J to 4 bases, leaving 5 bases not matched to a gene. This CDR3 contains 14 residues. Germline V gene data show CDR1 as SGHAT and CDR2 as FQNNGV.

The chain uses TRBV20-1 and TRBJ1-2; the D gene is possibly TRBD1 (5 bases). Between the trimmed V and J ends, which lost 3 bases and 7 bases, there was a span of 9 bases. The germline gives CDR1 DFQATT, CDR2 SNEGSKA (reference sequence). The CDR3 totals 11 residues. CDR3 residues: CSASAGSGYTF. The DNA for the CDR3 is TGCAGTGCTAGTGCAGGGTCTGGCTACACCTTC.

The chain recombines TRBV29-1 with TRBJ1-1, with 8 positions matching TRBD1. Germline CDR1 SQVTM, CDR2 ANQGSEA. The CDR3 sequence is 16 residues long. J lost 1 base, V lost 6 bases, and 13 bases had no gene match. The CDR3: CSVTGTGALWNTEAFF. The CDR3 region has the DNA TGCAGCGTGACCGGGACAGGAGCACTTTGGAACACTGAAGCTTTCTTT. The full variable domain, with the rest looked up from reference TRBV29-1 and TRBJ1-1, is SAVISQKPSRDICQRGTSLTIQCQVDSQVTMMFWYRQQPGQSLTLIATANQGSEATYESGFVIDKFPISRPNLTFSTLTVSNMSPEDSSIYLCSVTGTGALWNTEAFFGQGTRLTVV.

The V call is TRBV5-6, the J call TRBJ1-5; no reliable D call. Looked up from germline, CDR1 is SGHDT and CDR2 is YYEEEE. V was pared by 2 bases and J by 5 bases, with 5 bases between. The CDR3 sequence is 12 residues long. As DNA, the CDR3 is TGTGCCAGCAGCTTCGGGGATCAGCCCCAGCATTTT. Translating gives CASSFGDQPQHF.

The chain recombines TRBV30 with TRBJ2-1, with TRBD2 identical over 10 bases. Germline lookup yields CDR1 GTSNPN and CDR2 SVGIG (reference sequence). The V segment lost 1 base and the J segment 10 bases; nucleotides outside the gene matches: 4. The CDR3 is 13 residues long. This CDR3 reads CAWSASGSSEQFF. The CDR3 region has the DNA TGTGCCTGGAGTGCTAGCGGGAGCTCGGAGCAGTTCTTC. Full variable domain (outside the CDR3, taken from reference TRBV30 and TRBJ2-1): SQTIHQWPATLVQPVGSPLSLECTVEGTSNPNLYWYRQAAGRGLQLLFYSVGIGQISSEVPQNLSASRPQDRQFILSSKKLLLSDSGFYLCAWSASGSSEQFFGPGTRLTVL.

The V and J genes are TRBV24-1 and TRBJ2-5; 11 nucleotides match TRBD1. V lost 4 bases and J lost 5; bases outside the gene matches: 8. Germline V CDR1 and CDR2: KGHDR, SFDVKD. The CDR3 is 16 residues long. The CDR3 nucleotides are TGTGCCACCAGTGAGACCGGGACAGGGGGTCGGGAGACCCAGTACTTC. Protein: CATSETGTGGRETQYF.

The CDR3 nucleotides read TGTGCCACCAGCAGAGAAGATAGGACAGGGGGCCCTCAGCCCCAGCATTTT. It is translated as CATSREDRTGGPQPQHF. This sequence joins TRBV15 and TRBJ1-5; the match to TRBD1 covers 11 bases. CDR1 is LNHNV, CDR2 YYDKDF, per germline (reference sequence). The CDR3 has 17 residues. Unmatched junction bases numbered 7, after V lost 0 bases and J lost 6 bases. The full variable domain, rest sourced from reference TRBV15 and TRBJ1-5, is DAMVIQNPRYQVTQFGKPVTLSCSQTLNHNVMYWYQQKSSQAPKLLFHYYDKDFNNEADTPDNFQSRRPNTSFCFLDIRSPGLGDTAMYLCATSREDRTGGPQPQHFGDGTRLSIL.

The chain links TRBV5-4 to TRBJ2-2; a weak D match, TRBD2 (5 bases). Trimming left V 0 bases short and J 0 bases short, with 15 bases between. CDR3 length: 18 amino acids. The germline V gene has CDR1 SGHNT and CDR2 YYREEE (reference sequence). The CDR3 DNA sequence: TGTGCCAGCAGCTTGGTAAGTCCTAGCTCTACGAACACCGGGGAGCTGTTTTTT. Amino acid sequence: CASSLVSPSSTNTGELFF.

V is TRBV3-1 (or the pseudogene TRBV3-2) and J is TRBJ1-4; tentatively, D is TRBD1 (6 bases). This CDR3 is built from 17 residues. Germline-derived CDR1 and CDR2 are LGHDT and YNNKEL (reference sequence). Deletions cut 1 base from V and 8 bases from J, with 20 bases between. The CDR3 reads CASSQAVWLTGKEKLFF. Written as DNA, the CDR3 is TGTGCCAGCAGCCAAGCTGTGTGGTTAACAGGGAAGGAAAAACTGTTTTTT.

This clone was counted only a few times. The chain couples TRBV15 to TRBJ2-7, with D tentatively TRBD2 (5 bases). V was pared by 1 base and J by 5 bases, with 12 bases between. The CDR3 runs to 14 residues. Germline values: CDR1 LNHNV, CDR2 YYDKDF (reference sequence). In DNA, the CDR3 is TGTGCCACCAGCAGAGGGGGAACGGGGAACGAGCAGTACGTC. This gives the protein CATSRGGTGNEQYV.

The V call is TRBV11-3, the J call TRBJ1-1; 7 nucleotides align to TRBD1. Germline trimming cut 5 bases from V and 1 base from J; bases unmatched to any gene: 10. From germline, CDR1 is SGHNT and CDR2 YENEEA. The CDR3 contains 16 residues. CDR3 region: CASSPPWGTENTEAFF. CDR3 DNA: TGTGCCAGCAGCCCTCCCTGGGGGACAGAGAACACTGAAGCTTTCTTT.